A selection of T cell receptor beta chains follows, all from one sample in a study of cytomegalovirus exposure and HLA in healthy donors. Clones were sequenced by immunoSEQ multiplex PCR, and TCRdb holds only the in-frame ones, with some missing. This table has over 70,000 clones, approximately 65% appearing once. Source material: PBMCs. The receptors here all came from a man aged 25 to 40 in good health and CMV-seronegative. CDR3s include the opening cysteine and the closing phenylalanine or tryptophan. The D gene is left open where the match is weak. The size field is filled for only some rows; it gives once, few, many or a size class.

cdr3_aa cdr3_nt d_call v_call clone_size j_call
CASSLLDRGTGELFF TGTGCCAGCAGCTTACTGGACAGGGGGACCGGGGAGCTGTTTTTT TRBD1 TRBV7-6 - TRBJ2-2
CASRRTSGDNEQFF TGCGCCAGCAGGAGGACTAGCGGGGACAATGAGCAGTTCTTC TRBD2 TRBV10-2 - TRBJ2-1
CASSDPGQQETQYF TGTGCCAGCAGTGATCCGGGACAGCAAGAGACCCAGTACTTC TRBD1 TRBV6-1 - TRBJ2-5
CASSIRDLTDTQYF TGCGCCAGCAGCATCCGGGACTTGACAGATACGCAGTATTTT - TRBV5-1 few TRBJ2-3
CASSGADASYEQYF TGTGCCAGCAGCGGGGCCGACGCTTCCTACGAGCAGTACTTC - TRBV5-4 few TRBJ2-7
CASSLMGTVNQPQHF TGTGCCAGCAGTTTAATGGGTACAGTAAATCAGCCCCAGCATTTT - TRBV27 - TRBJ1-5
CASSPGGMREKLFF TGTGCCAGCAGCCCTGGAGGTATGAGGGAAAAACTGTTTTTT - TRBV6-6 few TRBJ1-4
CASSLGGQACKQFF TGTGCCAGCAGCTTAGGTGGACAAGCCTGTAAGCAGTTCTTC - TRBV7-3 few TRBJ2-1
CSVPTSGQETQYF TGCAGCGTCCCTACTAGCGGCCAAGAGACCCAGTACTTC TRBD2 TRBV29-1 - TRBJ2-5
CASSVVGGSGELFF TGTGCCAGCAGCGTAGTAGGGGGTTCCGGGGAGCTGTTTTTT - TRBV9 - TRBJ2-2
CASSQTGSVGYGYTF TGCGCCAGCAGCCAAACAGGGTCGGTGGGGTATGGCTACACCTTC - TRBV4-3 - TRBJ1-2
CASSERAGGVNTEAFF TGTGCCAGCAGTGAAAGGGCAGGGGGCGTGAACACTGAAGCTTTCTTT TRBD1 TRBV6-1 - TRBJ1-1
CASRPTQNTEAFF TGCGCCAGCAGGCCCACACAGAACACTGAAGCTTTCTTT - TRBV10-2 few TRBJ1-1
CASSLCVVRGGDEKLFF TGTGCCAGCAGCCTATGTGTAGTCCGGGGAGGGGATGAAAAACTGTTTTTT - TRBV11-1 - TRBJ1-4
CASSESAGRDEQFF TGCGCCAGCAGTGAGTCGGCCGGGAGGGATGAGCAGTTCTTC TRBD2 TRBV10-1 few TRBJ2-1
CASIRDRGSTEAFF TGTGCCAGCATCCGGGACAGGGGATCCACTGAAGCTTTCTTT TRBD1 TRBV28 few TRBJ1-1
CASSVPGTGAPRQYF TGTGCCAGCAGCGTGCCCGGGACAGGGGCCCCCCGGCAGTACTTC TRBD1 TRBV7-8 - TRBJ2-7
CASSPPNMRGYEQYF TGTGCCAGCAGCCCTCCAAATATGCGGGGCTACGAGCAGTACTTC - TRBV27 - TRBJ2-7
CASRGQPEVTEAFF TGTGCCAGCAGGGGACAGCCGGAGGTTACTGAAGCTTTCTTT TRBD1 TRBV6-5 - TRBJ1-1
CASSLDSSNQPQHF TGTGCCAGCAGTTTGGACAGTAGCAATCAGCCCCAGCATTTT - TRBV6-1 - TRBJ1-5
CASSPAGQGPYEQYF TGTGCCAGCAGCCCAGCAGGACAGGGACCCTACGAGCAGTACTTC TRBD1 TRBV7-9 - TRBJ2-7
CASSPGQGNTEAFF TGTGCCAGCTCACCAGGACAGGGGAACACTGAAGCTTTCTTT TRBD1 TRBV18 - TRBJ1-1
CASSRQPSTDTQYF TGTGCCAGCAGCCGACAGCCTAGCACAGATACGCAGTATTTT - TRBV14 few TRBJ2-3
CASRGGGALQEQYF TGTGCCAGCAGAGGGGGGGGAGCGCTCCAGGAGCAGTACTTC - TRBV6-1 few TRBJ2-7
CASSQDGGTQQFF TGCGCCAGCAGCCAAGATGGCGGCACCCAGCAGTTCTTC - TRBV4-3 - TRBJ2-1
CASSWTQGARTGNTIYF TGTGCCAGCAGCTGGACTCAGGGGGCGCGAACTGGAAACACCATATATTTT TRBD1 TRBV7-2 once TRBJ1-3